This T cell receptor beta chain was identified in a study of Ad26.COV2.S vaccination and SARS-CoV-2 variants. The sample holds one count of this clone. The antigen remains undetermined. Sequenced by immunoSEQ multiplex PCR; TCRdb stores in-frame clones only, minus some. The sample records approximately 400,000 clones, about 91% being singletons. General observations from the study: With respect to non-spike TCR breadth, vaccine and placebo recipients were similar. Placebo recipients trailed vaccine recipients in spike-specific TCR breadth. Reported findings describe substantial breadth in spike-specific CD8+ and CD4+ T cell responses following vaccination.

The CDR3 is 14 amino acids. CDR1 is SGHRS, CDR2 YFSETQ, per germline. V was pared by 0 bases and J by 3 bases, with 9 bases between. The specimen comprised peripheral blood, sampled after recovery from COVID-19. The V and J genes are TRBV5-1 and TRBJ1-1; possible D gene TRBD1, 5 bases. This TCR was recovered from a human donor who had recovered from COVID-19. The CDR3 reads CASSLGGADTEAFF. The CDR3 coding sequence is TGCGCCAGCAGCTTGGGGGGCGCCGACACTGAAGCTTTCTTT.